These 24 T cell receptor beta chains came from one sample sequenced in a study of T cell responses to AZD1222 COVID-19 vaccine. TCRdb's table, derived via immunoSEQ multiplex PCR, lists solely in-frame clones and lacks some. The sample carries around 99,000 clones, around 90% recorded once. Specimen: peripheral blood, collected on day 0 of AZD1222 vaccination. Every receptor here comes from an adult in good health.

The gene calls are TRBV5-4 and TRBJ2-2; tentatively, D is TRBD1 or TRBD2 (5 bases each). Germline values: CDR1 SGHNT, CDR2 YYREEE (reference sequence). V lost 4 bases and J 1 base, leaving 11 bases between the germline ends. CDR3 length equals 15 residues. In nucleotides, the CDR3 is TGTGCCAGCAGCCTAACTAGGGGGAACACCGGGGAGCTGTTTTTT. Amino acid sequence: CASSLTRGNTGELFF. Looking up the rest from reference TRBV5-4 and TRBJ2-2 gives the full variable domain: ETGVTQSPTHLIKTRGQQVTLRCSSQSGHNTVSWYQQALGQGPQFIFQYYREEENGRGNFPPRFSGLQFPNYSSELNVNALELDDSALYLCASSLTRGNTGELFFGEGSRLTVL.

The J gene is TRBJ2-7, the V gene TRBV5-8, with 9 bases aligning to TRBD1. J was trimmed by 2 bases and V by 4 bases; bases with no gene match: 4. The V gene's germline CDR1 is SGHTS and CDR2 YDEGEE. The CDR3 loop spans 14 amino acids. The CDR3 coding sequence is TGTGCCAGCAGCCCCGGGACAGGGCCCTACGAGCAGTACTTC. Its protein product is CASSPGTGPYEQYF.

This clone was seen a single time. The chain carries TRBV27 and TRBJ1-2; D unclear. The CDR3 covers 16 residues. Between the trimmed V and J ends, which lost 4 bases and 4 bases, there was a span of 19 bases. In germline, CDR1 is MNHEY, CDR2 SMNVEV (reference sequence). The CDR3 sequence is CASSSPSASRSYGYTF. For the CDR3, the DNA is TGTGCCAGCAGTTCCCCGTCGGCGTCGCGGAGCTATGGCTACACCTTC.

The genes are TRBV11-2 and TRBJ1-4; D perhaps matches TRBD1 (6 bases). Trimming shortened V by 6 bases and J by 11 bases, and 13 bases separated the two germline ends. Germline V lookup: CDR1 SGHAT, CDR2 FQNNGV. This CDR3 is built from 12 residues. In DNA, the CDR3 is TGTGCCAGCAGTCATACAGGGAGGAAACTGTTTTTT. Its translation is CASSHTGRKLFF.

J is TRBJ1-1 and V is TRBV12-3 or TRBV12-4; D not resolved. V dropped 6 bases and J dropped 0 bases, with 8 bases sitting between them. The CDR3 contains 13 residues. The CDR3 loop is CASSPPLNTEAFF. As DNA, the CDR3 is TGTGCCAGCAGCCCTCCCTTGAACACTGAAGCTTTCTTT.

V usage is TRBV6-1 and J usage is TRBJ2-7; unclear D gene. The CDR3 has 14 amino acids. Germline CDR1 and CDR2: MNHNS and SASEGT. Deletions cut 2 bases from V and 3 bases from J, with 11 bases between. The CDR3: CASSEFLGYYEQYF. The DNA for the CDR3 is TGTGCCAGCAGTGAATTCCTAGGATACTACGAGCAGTACTTC.

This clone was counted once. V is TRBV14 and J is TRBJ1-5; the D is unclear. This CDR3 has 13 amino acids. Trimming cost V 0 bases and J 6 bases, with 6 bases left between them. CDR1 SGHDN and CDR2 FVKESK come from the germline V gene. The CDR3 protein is CASSQDWGQPQHF. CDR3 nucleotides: TGTGCCAGCAGCCAAGATTGGGGTCAGCCCCAGCATTTT.

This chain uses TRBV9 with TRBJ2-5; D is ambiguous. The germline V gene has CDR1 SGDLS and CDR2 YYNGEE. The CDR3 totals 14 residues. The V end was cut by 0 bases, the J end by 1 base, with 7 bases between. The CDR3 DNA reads TGTGCCAGCAGCGTAGGGCAGGTCCAAGAGACCCAGTACTTC. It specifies CASSVGQVQETQYF. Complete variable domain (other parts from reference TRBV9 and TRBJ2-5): DSGVTQTPKHLITATGQRVTLRCSPRSGDLSVYWYQQSLDQGLQFLIQYYNGEERAKGNILERFSAQQFPDLHSELNLSSLELGDSALYFCASSVGQVQETQYFGPGTRLLVL.

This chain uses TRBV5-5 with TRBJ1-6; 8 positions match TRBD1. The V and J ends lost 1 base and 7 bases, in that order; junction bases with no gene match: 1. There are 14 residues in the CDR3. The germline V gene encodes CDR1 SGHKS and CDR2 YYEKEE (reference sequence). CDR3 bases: TGTGCCAGCAGCTTGAGGACAGGGAATTCACCCCTCCACTTT. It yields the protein CASSLRTGNSPLHF.

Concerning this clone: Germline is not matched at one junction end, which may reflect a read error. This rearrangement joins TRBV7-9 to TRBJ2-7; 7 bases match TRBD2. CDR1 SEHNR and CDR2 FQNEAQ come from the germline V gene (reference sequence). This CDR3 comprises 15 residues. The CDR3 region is CASSRAGDPSSEQYF. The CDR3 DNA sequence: TGTGCCAGCAGCCGGGCGGGGGACCCCTCCTCCGAGCAGTACTTC.

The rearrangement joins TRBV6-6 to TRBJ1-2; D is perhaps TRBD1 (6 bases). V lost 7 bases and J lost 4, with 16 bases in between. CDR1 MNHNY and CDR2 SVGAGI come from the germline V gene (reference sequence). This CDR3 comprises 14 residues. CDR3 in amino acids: CASNFIGTSYGYTF. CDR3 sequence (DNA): TGTGCCAGCAACTTTATCGGGACAAGCTATGGCTACACCTTC.

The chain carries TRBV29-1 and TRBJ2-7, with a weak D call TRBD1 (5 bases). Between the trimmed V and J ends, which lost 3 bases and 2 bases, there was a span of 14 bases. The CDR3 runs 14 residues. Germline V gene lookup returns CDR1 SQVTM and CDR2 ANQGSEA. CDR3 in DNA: TGCAGCGTTGACGTCCAGGGAACCCCCTACGAGCAGTACTTC. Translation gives CSVDVQGTPYEQYF.

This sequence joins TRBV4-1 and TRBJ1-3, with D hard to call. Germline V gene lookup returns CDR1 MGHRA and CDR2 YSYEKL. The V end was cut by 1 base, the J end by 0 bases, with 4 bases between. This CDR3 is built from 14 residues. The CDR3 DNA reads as TGCGCCAGCAGCCAAGGGGACTCTGGAAACACCATATATTTT. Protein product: CASSQGDSGNTIYF.

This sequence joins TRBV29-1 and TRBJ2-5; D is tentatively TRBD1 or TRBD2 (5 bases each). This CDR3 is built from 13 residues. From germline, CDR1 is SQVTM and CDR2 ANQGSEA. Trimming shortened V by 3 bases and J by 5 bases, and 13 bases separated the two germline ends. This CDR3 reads CSVEGPVGETQYF. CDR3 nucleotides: TGCAGCGTTGAGGGACCGGTCGGGGAGACCCAGTACTTC. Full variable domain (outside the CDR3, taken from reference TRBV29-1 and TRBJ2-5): SAVISQKPSRDICQRGTSLTIQCQVDSQVTMMFWYRQQPGQSLTLIATANQGSEATYESGFVIDKFPISRPNLTFSTLTVSNMSPEDSSIYLCSVEGPVGETQYFGPGTRLLVL.

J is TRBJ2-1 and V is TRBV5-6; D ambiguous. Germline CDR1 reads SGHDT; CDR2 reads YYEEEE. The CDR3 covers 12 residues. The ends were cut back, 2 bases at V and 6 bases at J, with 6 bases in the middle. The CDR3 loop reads CASSFRRNEQFF. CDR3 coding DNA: TGTGCCAGCAGCTTCCGGCGCAATGAGCAGTTCTTC. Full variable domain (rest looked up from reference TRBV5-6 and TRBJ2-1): DAGVTQSPTHLIKTRGQQVTLRCSPKSGHDTVSWYQQALGQGPQFIFQYYEEEERQRGNFPDRFSGHQFPNYSSELNVNALLLGDSALYLCASSFRRNEQFFGPGTRLTVL.

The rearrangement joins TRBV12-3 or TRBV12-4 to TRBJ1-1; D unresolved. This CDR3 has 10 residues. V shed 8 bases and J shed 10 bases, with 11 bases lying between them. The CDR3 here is CASGTLGAFF. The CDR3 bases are TGTGCCAGCGGAACCCTGGGAGCTTTCTTT.

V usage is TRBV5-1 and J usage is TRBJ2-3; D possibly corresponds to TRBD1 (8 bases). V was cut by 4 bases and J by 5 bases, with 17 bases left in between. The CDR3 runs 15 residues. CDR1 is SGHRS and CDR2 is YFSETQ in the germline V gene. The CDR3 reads CASSRPTGEGDTQYF. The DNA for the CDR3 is TGCGCCAGCAGCAGACCGACAGGGGAGGGAGATACGCAGTATTTT.

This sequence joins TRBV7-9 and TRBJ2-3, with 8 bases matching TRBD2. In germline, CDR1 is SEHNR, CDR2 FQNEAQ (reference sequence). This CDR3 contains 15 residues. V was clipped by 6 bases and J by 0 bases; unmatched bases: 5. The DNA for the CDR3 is TGTGCCAGCAGGGCGGGGGGCACTAGCACAGATACGCAGTATTTT. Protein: CASRAGGTSTDTQYF.

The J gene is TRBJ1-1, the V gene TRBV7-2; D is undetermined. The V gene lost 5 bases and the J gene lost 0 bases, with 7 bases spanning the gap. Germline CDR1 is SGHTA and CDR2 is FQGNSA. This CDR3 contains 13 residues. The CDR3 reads CASSPALNTEAFF. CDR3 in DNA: TGTGCCAGCAGCCCCGCCCTGAACACTGAAGCTTTCTTT.

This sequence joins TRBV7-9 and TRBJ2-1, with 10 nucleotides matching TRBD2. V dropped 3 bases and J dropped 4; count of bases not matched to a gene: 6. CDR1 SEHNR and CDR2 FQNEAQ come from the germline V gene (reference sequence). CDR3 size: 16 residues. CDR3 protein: CASSFGAGGPYNEQFF. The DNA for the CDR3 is TGTGCCAGCAGCTTTGGAGCGGGGGGGCCTTACAATGAGCAGTTCTTC.

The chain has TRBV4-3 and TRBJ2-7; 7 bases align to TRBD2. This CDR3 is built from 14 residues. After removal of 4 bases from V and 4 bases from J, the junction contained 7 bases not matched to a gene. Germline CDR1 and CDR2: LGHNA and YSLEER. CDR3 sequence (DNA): TGCGCCAGCAGCCCTGGGGGGGTTTCATACGAGCAGTACTTC. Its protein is CASSPGGVSYEQYF.

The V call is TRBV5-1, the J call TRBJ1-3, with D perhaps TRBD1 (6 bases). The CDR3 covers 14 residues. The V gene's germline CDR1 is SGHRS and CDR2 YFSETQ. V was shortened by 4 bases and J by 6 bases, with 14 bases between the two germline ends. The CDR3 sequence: CASSPGQSVNTIYF. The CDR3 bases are TGCGCCAGCAGCCCAGGACAGTCGGTAAACACCATATATTTT.

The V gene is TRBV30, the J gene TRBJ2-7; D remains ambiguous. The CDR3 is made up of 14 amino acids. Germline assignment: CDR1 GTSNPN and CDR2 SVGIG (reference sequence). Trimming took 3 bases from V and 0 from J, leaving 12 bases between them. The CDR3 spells CAWRNHVSSYEQYF. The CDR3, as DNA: TGTGCCTGGAGGAACCACGTTAGCTCCTACGAGCAGTACTTC.

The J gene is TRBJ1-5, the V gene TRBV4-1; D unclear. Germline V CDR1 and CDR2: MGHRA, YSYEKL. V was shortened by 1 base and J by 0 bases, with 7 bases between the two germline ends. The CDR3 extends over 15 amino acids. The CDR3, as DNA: TGCGCCAGCAGCCAAGTGTCCCTTAGCAATCAGCCCCAGCATTTT. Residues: CASSQVSLSNQPQHF.